This T cell receptor (beta chain) emerged from a study of OX40 agonist ivuxolimab in advanced cancers. Turning to the study itself: Eligibility rules accepted prior anti-PD-1, anti-PD-L1 or anti-CTLA-4 therapy, and around 44% had some. Three patients showed partial responses: one hepatocellular carcinoma and two cutaneous melanoma cases.

Germline V lookup: CDR1 LGHNA, CDR2 YSLEER. Trimming shortened V by 1 base and J by 0 bases, and 9 bases separated the two germline ends. The length of the CDR3 is 15 residues. Using immunoSEQ multiplex PCR, the repertoire was profiled, and TCRdb retains in-frame clones only, with some absent. The sample records about 84,000 clones, roughly 80% being singletons. Individuals having autoimmune disease history or systemic immunosuppression were not enrolled. Points from the study as a whole: Both blood CD4+ and CD8+ T cells showed clonal growth by week 6 at 0.1 to 3.0 mg/kg.

For this clone: Its specificity is unknown.

The sequence was collected from an adult with an advanced solid tumor such as melanoma, head and neck, liver or kidney cancer. The sample was CD4+ or CD8+ T cells sorted from blood, taken in a trial of the OX40 agonist ivuxolimab. The rearrangement links TRBV4-3 to TRBJ1-2, with D maybe TRBD1 (6 bases). The CDR3 spells CASSQGGAANYGYTF. CDR3 nucleotide sequence: TGCGCCAGCAGCCAAGGGGGGGCTGCTAACTATGGCTACACCTTC.